This T cell receptor (beta chain) was identified in a study of graft-versus-host responses after intestinal transplantation (dated by TCRdb to the early 2020s). Describing the broader study: Multivisceral, liver-intestinal, or isolated intestinal transplants were received by the recipients. Every recipient was given anti-thymocyte globulin induction, then maintenance tacrolimus and steroids for around three years. Bulk TCR-beta CDR3 sequencing was used to track graft-versus-host and host-versus-graft alloreactive T cell clones in the graft, circulation and bone marrow after intestinal transplantation. To identify alloreactive clones, pre-transplant mixed lymphocyte reaction products were sequenced and compared with unstimulated pre-transplant donor and recipient T cells. The cohort enrolled around 23 intestinal transplant recipients including one retransplant, and a few patients lacking pretransplant specimens were excluded. A peak of at least 4% donor T cells among recipient peripheral blood mononuclear cells was the definition used for donor T cell macrochimerism. Rather than being sequenced by the commercial service, samples from a few later patients were sequenced in-house on an Illumina MiSeq and processed with MiXCR.

Results and caveats for the whole study, not just this receptor: GvH clones were detected in recipient bone marrow, and some of these GvH clones were observed earlier in ileal mucosa or blood, consistent with an intestinal mucosal origin. Early after transplant, peak levels of circulating GvH clones were found to be associated with declines in HvG clones. High GvH to HvG T cell clonal ratios were observed in the allografts of patients with donor T cell macrochimerism. The conclusions were limited by the relatively low number and heterogeneity of the intestinal transplant patients.

The CDR3 runs 16 amino acids, cysteine and phenylalanine included. The read is trimmed to its CDR3 DNA, 48 bases read in frame from base 1. The germline V gene sets CDR1 to SGHRS and CDR2 to YFSETQ. V has 2 bases trimmed and J has 2 bases trimmed; junction bases matching no gene number 7. Receptor amplification or capture employed the immunoSEQ multiplex PCR assay. For most patients, genomic DNA was isolated with the Qiagen DNeasy Blood and Tissue Kit and shipped frozen to Adaptive Biotechnologies for TCR sequencing. High-throughput TCR-beta CDR3 sequencing of genomic DNA from most patients was performed by Adaptive Biotechnologies. Under the source paper's analysis protocol: Adaptive's ImmunoSEQ software supplied the TCR sequencing data for roughly 17 patients, while MiXCR and VDJtools were used to process a few other patients. To correct CD4 versus CD8 sorting errors, sequences present in both subsets at a frequency ratio below 5:1 were removed. Because the origin of CDR3 nucleotide sequences shared between donor and recipient could not be assigned, those sequences were removed. Alloreactive clones required at least 2-fold expansion over unstimulated cells and minimum CFSE-low frequency of 0.002% (template counts) or 0.001% (read counts). Clones detected in sequenced pre-transplant spleen, lymph node, or MLR CFSE-low populations of the donor or recipient were defined as mappable. The cumulative frequency of alloreactive clones was calculated as a percentage of all sequences, weighted by copy number. TCRdb stores this immuneACCESS table with in-frame sequences only. Part of the clones is absent; in the studies checked, under half of the shortfall reflects unresolved V genes, and no reason is known for the rest. That table furnishes V, J and clone size, whereas the DNA furnished D and trimming. A total of roughly 120,000 clones appear in this sample, 90% of them only once. Roughly 0.17% of the sample rests with the top ten.

Of note for this clone: There is no known antigen for this receptor. There are no base qualities to consult, and no much larger clone falls within one base.

The sample's time point label is to be understood as: cells obtained before transplantation from donor or recipient. CD3+CD4+ and CD3+CD8+ populations were FACS-sorted from unstimulated pre-transplant donor and recipient cells taken from spleen or lymph nodes. The rearranged segments are TRBV5-1 and TRBJ2-5; 9 bases in the junction line up with TRBD1. The clonotype was recovered from a human donor who received an intestinal transplant. Specimen: unstimulated CD4+ T cells sorted from spleen or lymph node cells, collected before intestinal transplant. At the DNA level, the sequence is TGCGCCAGCAGCTTATGGACAGGGGAGGTGCAAGAGACCCAGTACTTC. Its product reads: CASSLWTGEVQETQYF.